The 8 T cell receptor beta chains reported below all come from one sample, sequenced in a study of vaccination effects on CD4 cells after COVID-19. Viral peptide pool expansion of antigen-specific CD4+ T cells preceded sequencing in the ViraFEST assay. Once cultured for 10 days, the cells underwent separation to obtain CD4+ T cells. Libraries were prepared by immunoSEQ multiplex PCR; TCRdb keeps only in-frame clonotypes and omits some of them. This sample has around 79,000 clones; 70% to 75% occur once, and the top ten carry approximately 1.7%. These receptors are not linked to any known antigen. Material: CD4+ T cells from PBMCs cultured with HCoV-229E spike peptides, obtained before COVID-19 vaccination. The receptor set was obtained from a human donor who received a COVID-19 vaccine.

In DNA form, the CDR3 reads TGTGCCAGCAGCTTAGGCCCCTCAAGAGGAGAGACCCAGTACTTC. Protein sequence: CASSLGPSRGETQYF. The rearrangement joins TRBV11-2 to TRBJ2-5; D remains unclear. The ends were cut back, 1 base at V and 4 bases at J, with 13 bases in the middle. The CDR3 length is 15 residues. Germline V gene sequence: CDR1 SGHAT, CDR2 FQNNGV.

The genes are TRBV5-1 and TRBJ1-2; possibly TRBD1 for D (6 bases). In germline, CDR1 is SGHRS, CDR2 YFSETQ. CDR3 length equals 13 residues. Trimming removed 0 bases from V and 8 bases from J, with 11 bases in between. CDR3 bases: TGCGCCAGCAGCTTGGCAGGGGCACGGGGCTACACCTTC. Encoded protein: CASSLAGARGYTF.

This chain connects TRBV7-2 to TRBJ2-3; 9 bases are a match to TRBD2. Germline V CDR1 and CDR2: SGHTA, FQGNSA. CDR3 length: 15 residues. V shed 2 bases, J shed 4 bases, and the junction held 4 bases outside the gene matches. CDR3 nucleotides: TGTGCCAGCAGCTTAAAACTAGCGGGCGCAGATACGCAGTATTTT. The encoded protein is CASSLKLAGADTQYF.

This clone was seen a few times. The gene calls are TRBV2 and TRBJ1-4; D ambiguous. CDR1 and CDR2 from the germline V gene are SNHLY and FYNNEI. The CDR3 covers 13 residues. V lost 7 bases and J lost 8, with 14 bases in between. CDR3 nucleotides: TGTGCCAGCATTTTCTGGGTTGGAGAAAAACTGTTTTTT. This translates into CASIFWVGEKLFF. The complete variable domain, with remaining parts taken from reference TRBV2 and TRBJ1-4, reads EPEVTQTPSHQVTQMGQEVILRCVPISNHLYFYWYRQILGQKVEFLVSFYNNEISEKSEIFDDQFSVERPDGSNFTLKIRSTKLEDSAMYFCASIFWVGEKLFFGSGTQLSVL.

The chain combines TRBV5-1 with TRBJ2-1; D gene uncertain. From germline, CDR1 is SGHRS and CDR2 YFSETQ. V was cut by 0 bases and J by 10 bases, with 11 bases left in between. The CDR3 is 13 amino acids. CDR3 DNA: TGCGCCAGCAGCTTGGGGCTTCTGGGAGAGCAGTTCTTC. Its protein product is CASSLGLLGEQFF.

V gene TRBV3-1 (or the pseudogene TRBV3-2) combines with J gene TRBJ1-2, with D maybe TRBD1 (5 bases). This CDR3 comprises 13 residues. The V gene's germline CDR1 is LGHDT and CDR2 YNNKEL (reference sequence). Trimming cost V 4 bases and J 1 base, with 7 bases left between them. The CDR3 here is CASSRGGNYGYTF. The CDR3 bases are TGTGCCAGCAGCCGTGGGGGTAACTATGGCTACACCTTC.

The chain combines TRBV18 with TRBJ1-1, with D unresolved. V was pared by 2 bases and J by 1 base, with 5 bases between. The CDR3 spans 13 residues. CDR1 KGHSH and CDR2 LQKENI come from the germline V gene. CDR3 nucleotide sequence: TGTGCCAGCTCACCATGGCAGAACACTGAAGCTTTCTTT. Amino acid sequence: CASSPWQNTEAFF.

V and J are TRBV18 and TRBJ1-4, with TRBD1 matching 8 bases. The CDR3 runs to 15 residues. V lost 3 bases and J lost 2; bases outside the gene matches: 2. Per germline, CDR1 KGHSH and CDR2 LQKENI. The CDR3 nucleotides are TGTGCCAGCTCACCGCAGGGGGCGACTAATGAAAAACTGTTTTTT. This codes for CASSPQGATNEKLFF.